Listed below are T cell receptor beta chains from one sample, sequenced in a study of cytomegalovirus exposure and HLA in healthy donors. Sequenced by immunoSEQ multiplex PCR; TCRdb stores in-frame clones only, minus some. Of 150,000 to 200,000 clones in the sample, roughly 79% were seen once. Sequenced: PBMCs. The receptors were sampled from a woman between 40 and 55 years old in good health and CMV-seronegative. Both conserved end residues are trimmed from each CDR3. The order of the fields is V gene, J gene, CDR3 protein.

>TRBV6-6|TRBJ2-5
ASSYSGQVSQETQY
>TRBV7-8|TRBJ2-3
ASSLGTSGRGSDTQY
>TRBV7-7|TRBJ2-7
ASSLEDDRAPSSYEQY
>TRBV5-8|TRBJ1-5
ASSLARLTDSNQPQH
>TRBV11-2|TRBJ2-1
ASSIPGTHEQF
>TRBV30|TRBJ1-5
AWSISGNQPQH
>TRBV27|TRBJ1-2
ASSPGGQYGYT
>TRBV27|TRBJ2-1
ASSLAGLAPKEQF
>TRBV28|TRBJ1-4
ASSSLITGLGNEKLF
>TRBV6-1|TRBJ2-1
ASSERNEQF
>TRBV6-1|TRBJ1-5
ASSLGTADLGPQH
>TRBV30|TRBJ1-5
AASQVPLLSNQPQH
>TRBV2|TRBJ2-3
ASGALAGETDTQY
>TRBV19|TRBJ1-5
ASKQPHSNQPQH
>TRBV5-1|TRBJ1-2
ASSVPTGSYGYT
>TRBV19|TRBJ2-7
ASSIKIPAGNEQY
>TRBV6-5|TRBJ1-3
ASGESFSGNTIY
>TRBV27|TRBJ2-7
ASSGQGGYEQY
>TRBV6-5|TRBJ2-1
ASSSQDSKGNEQF
>TRBV29-1|TRBJ2-2
SGSQGPGELF
>TRBV6-1|TRBJ1-4
ATRQAANEKLF
>TRBV12-5|TRBJ2-3
ASGPAEVGATDTQY
>TRBV6-5|TRBJ1-1
ASRPSRRDTEAF
>TRBV10-3|TRBJ2-7
AISGQTDGYEQY
>TRBV10-3|TRBJ1-2
AITKTGDGYT
>TRBV15|TRBJ1-5
ATSKGGSGQPQH
>TRBV19|TRBJ2-7
ASSPGRGQASYEQY
>TRBV4-2|TRBJ2-4
ASSQDAGRAGGQNIQY
>TRBV7-3|TRBJ2-3
ASGKEPGSTDTQY
>TRBV28|TRBJ2-5
ASSSASGRY